Below are 2 T cell receptor beta chains sequenced from a single sample in a study of blood T cell repertoires in COVID-19. TCRdb keeps only in-frame clones here, not all; method: immunoSEQ multiplex PCR. The repertoire holds fewer than 350,000 clones, 70% to 90% seen once, with roughly 2% in the top ten. Source material: PBMCs or T cells enriched from blood (not recorded which). These receptor sequences come from a man in his thirties or forties who had recovered from COVID-19.

The chain recombines TRBV28 with TRBJ2-6; no clear D gene. Trimming removed 3 bases from V and 0 bases from J, with 12 bases in between. CDR1 and CDR2 from the germline V gene are MDHEN and SYDVKM. The CDR3 loop spans 17 amino acids. The CDR3 protein is CASSFGRVISGANVLTF. The CDR3 DNA sequence: TGTGCCAGCAGTTTCGGCCGGGTGATCTCTGGGGCCAACGTCCTGACTTTC.

The sample holds a few counts of this clone. V usage is TRBV2 and J usage is TRBJ1-1, with D unresolved. V was trimmed by 6 bases and J by 0 bases, leaving 5 bases between them. The CDR3 is made up of 12 amino acids. The germline gives CDR1 SNHLY, CDR2 FYNNEI. The CDR3 nucleotides are TGTGCCAGCAGAACAATGAACACTGAAGCTTTCTTT. This translates into CASRTMNTEAFF. Complete variable domain (other parts from reference TRBV2 and TRBJ1-1): EPEVTQTPSHQVTQMGQEVILRCVPISNHLYFYWYRQILGQKVEFLVSFYNNEISEKSEIFDDQFSVERPDGSNFTLKIRSTKLEDSAMYFCASRTMNTEAFFGQGTRLTVV.